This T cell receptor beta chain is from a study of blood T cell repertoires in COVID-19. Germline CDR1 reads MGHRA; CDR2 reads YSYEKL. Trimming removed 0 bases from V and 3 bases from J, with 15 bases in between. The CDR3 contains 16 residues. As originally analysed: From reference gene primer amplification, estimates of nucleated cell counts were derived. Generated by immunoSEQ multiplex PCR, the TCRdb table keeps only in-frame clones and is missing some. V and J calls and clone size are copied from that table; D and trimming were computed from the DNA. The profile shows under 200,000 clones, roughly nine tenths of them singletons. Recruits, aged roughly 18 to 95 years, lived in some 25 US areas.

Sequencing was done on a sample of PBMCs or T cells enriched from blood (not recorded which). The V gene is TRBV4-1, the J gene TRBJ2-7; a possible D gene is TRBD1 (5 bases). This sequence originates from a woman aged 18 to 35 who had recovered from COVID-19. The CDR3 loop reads CASSQEWAGIYYEQYF. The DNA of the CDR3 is TGCGCCAGCAGCCAAGAATGGGCAGGGATTTACTACGAGCAGTACTTC.